The rows below give T cell receptor beta chains drawn from one sample of a study of blood T cell repertoires in COVID-19. The table came from immunoSEQ multiplex PCR; TCRdb's copy has only in-frame clones and leaves some out. The sample includes around 120,000 clones, roughly 71% of them seen just once. The sequenced sample consisted of peripheral blood. Receptors originate from an elderly man with acute or convalescent COVID-19. Each CDR3 is given with its conserved first and last residue. The D gene is left open where the match is weak. Size is omitted from some rows. Given values are once, few, many or a class for expanded clones.

TRBV3-1/TRBV3-2	TRBD2	TRBJ2-1	once	CASTPTGGTEQFF	TGTGCCAGCACCCCGACGGGAGGCACTGAGCAGTTCTTC
TRBV3-1/TRBV3-2	TRBD1	TRBJ1-1	.	CASSNRQGGEAFF	TGTGCCAGCAGCAATAGACAGGGAGGTGAAGCTTTCTTT
TRBV11-2	TRBD2	TRBJ2-3	.	CASSLGGRIDTQYF	TGTGCCAGCAGCTTAGGCGGGAGGATCGATACGCAGTATTTT
TRBV3-1/TRBV3-2	TRBD1	TRBJ2-7	.	CASSQVPGQGVYEQYF	TGTGCCAGCAGCCAGGTACCGGGACAGGGGGTCTACGAGCAGTACTTC
TRBV11-2	.	TRBJ2-7	.	CASSSPRGHYEQYF	TGTGCCAGCAGCTCCCCGAGGGGACACTACGAGCAGTACTTC
TRBV19	.	TRBJ2-3	.	CASNLGTQTDTQYF	TGTGCCAGCAACCTGGGGACTCAGACAGATACGCAGTATTTT
TRBV7-9	.	TRBJ2-4	few	CASSKQDPGVRNIQYF	TGTGCCAGCAGCAAACAAGATCCAGGGGTTAGAAACATTCAGTACTTC
TRBV7-9	TRBD1	TRBJ2-5	.	CASSPGTGDPETQYF	TGTGCCAGCAGCCCCGGGACAGGGGACCCAGAGACCCAGTACTTC
TRBV12-3/TRBV12-4	.	TRBJ2-2	few	CASKLGAGELFF	TGTGCCAGCAAGCTAGGAGCCGGGGAGCTGTTTTTT
TRBV28	TRBD1	TRBJ2-5	.	CASRSGQGETQYF	TGTGCCAGCAGAAGCGGACAGGGCGAGACCCAGTACTTC
TRBV28	TRBD1	TRBJ2-5	.	CASSLFGTGIGGTQYF	TGTGCCAGCAGTTTATTCGGGACAGGTATTGGGGGGACCCAGTACTTC
TRBV6-2/TRBV6-3	.	TRBJ2-3	.	CASSSLAEPRDTQYF	TGTGCCAGCAGTTCGTTAGCGGAGCCCAGGGATACGCAGTATTTT
TRBV2	.	TRBJ2-2	.	CASSEKQVTGELFF	TGTGCCAGCAGTGAAAAACAGGTAACCGGGGAGCTGTTTTTT
TRBV5-1	.	TRBJ2-1	.	CASSLAPSSYNEQFF	TGCGCCAGCAGCTTGGCCCCTAGCTCCTACAATGAGCAGTTCTTC
TRBV11-2	TRBD1	TRBJ2-2	.	CASSPNHRGLTGELFF	TGTGCCAGCAGCCCAAACCACAGGGGGCTAACCGGGGAGCTGTTTTTT
TRBV6-4	TRBD1	TRBJ2-2	.	CASSDSGGDTGELFF	TGTGCCAGCAGTGACTCAGGGGGCGACACCGGGGAGCTGTTTTTT
TRBV4-2	TRBD2	TRBJ2-3	few	CASSQDGELGLDQDTQYF	TGTGCCAGCAGCCAAGATGGCGAGTTGGGACTAGACCAAGATACGCAGTATTTT
TRBV28	TRBD1	TRBJ1-6	.	CASSLGTRTGRSPLHF	TGTGCCAGCAGTTTAGGAACTCGGACAGGGCGTTCACCCCTCCACTTT
TRBV5-1	TRBD1	TRBJ2-7	.	CASSTRQGTMGEQYF	TGCGCCAGCAGCACCAGACAGGGGACGATGGGCGAGCAGTACTTC
TRBV6-6	.	TRBJ1-1	few	CASNLDRDTEAFF	TGTGCCAGCAACTTAGACAGAGACACTGAAGCTTTCTTT
TRBV27	TRBD2	TRBJ2-7	few	CASSLGGRTYEQYF	TGTGCCAGCAGTTTAGGCGGGAGGACCTACGAGCAGTACTTC
TRBV28	TRBD2	TRBJ2-3	.	CASSPGTSGRHTQYF	TGTGCCAGCAGTCCGGGGACTAGCGGGAGACATACGCAGTATTTT
TRBV19	.	TRBJ1-4	.	CATGRNLNEKLFF	TGTGCCACCGGCAGGAACCTTAATGAAAAACTGTTTTTT
TRBV6-2/TRBV6-3	.	TRBJ2-3	.	CASSRFSGTDTQYF	TGTGCCAGCAGTCGGTTTAGCGGAACAGATACGCAGTATTTT
TRBV28	TRBD1	TRBJ1-4	few	CASNTGTGWLKLFF	TGTGCCAGCAACACCGGGACAGGGTGGTTGAAACTGTTTTTT
TRBV29-1	TRBD1	TRBJ1-1	.	CSVGQGNTEAFF	TGCAGCGTGGGACAGGGGAATACTGAAGCTTTCTTT
TRBV7-9	TRBD1	TRBJ2-7	.	CASDRVGYEQYF	TGTGCCAGTGACAGGGTTGGTTACGAGCAGTACTTC
TRBV5-1	TRBD1	TRBJ1-1	.	CASSTASGTGLTEAFF	TGCGCCAGCAGCACAGCCTCCGGGACAGGGTTAACTGAAGCTTTCTTT
TRBV27	TRBD2	TRBJ2-3	.	CASRLSGSSTDTQYF	TGTGCCAGCCGACTTAGCGGGTCTAGCACAGATACGCAGTATTTT
TRBV5-5	.	TRBJ1-4	.	CASSSPDAATNEKLFF	TGTGCCAGCAGCTCCCCAGATGCGGCAACTAATGAAAAACTGTTTTTT
TRBV29-1	TRBD1	TRBJ2-7	few	CSVVHRDRGYEQYF	TGCAGCGTTGTACACCGGGACAGGGGTTACGAGCAGTACTTC
TRBV18	TRBD1	TRBJ1-3	few	CASSRDSLSSGNTIYF	TGTGCCAGCTCACGGGACAGCCTCTCCTCTGGAAACACCATATATTTT
TRBV6-6	TRBD2	TRBJ2-1	.	CASSQPGLGMNEQFF	TGTGCCAGCAGTCAGCCGGGACTAGGTATGAATGAGCAGTTCTTC
TRBV5-5	.	TRBJ2-7	.	CASSKNAEQYF	TGTGCCAGCAGCAAGAACGCGGAGCAGTACTTC
TRBV6-5	.	TRBJ1-6	few	CASSYSEASYNSPLHF	TGTGCCAGCAGTTACTCGGAGGCCTCCTATAATTCACCCCTCCACTTT
TRBV20-1	.	TRBJ1-1	.	CSASPGTRETEAFF	TGCAGTGCTAGTCCCGGGACACGGGAAACTGAAGCTTTCTTT
TRBV10-3	TRBD2	TRBJ2-5	.	CAISRAGGQEETQYF	TGTGCCATCAGTAGAGCGGGAGGGCAGGAGGAGACCCAGTACTTC
TRBV11-2	TRBD2	TRBJ2-3	.	CASSSPGLAAYTQYF	TGTGCCAGCAGTTCCCCGGGACTAGCGGCTTATACGCAGTATTTT
TRBV27	TRBD2	TRBJ2-1	.	CASASRRDYPFSNEQFF	TGTGCCAGCGCATCTCGGCGGGACTACCCCTTTTCCAATGAGCAGTTCTTC